The 4 T cell receptor beta chains below come from one sample, sequenced in a study of T cells in Graves' hyperthyroidism and ophthalmopathy. Amplification targeted TCR beta CDR3 regions from RNA transcripts. The HTBI primer set served for first-round RT-PCR of the TCR CDR3. TCRdb re-called the multiplex PCR reads with MiXCR, one entry per CDR3 protein. The repertoire includes hundreds of thousands of distinct CDR3 sequences, 13% to 15% of them detected once, and around 9.6% sits in the top ten. The sequencing sample was made of blood. These receptors all come from a woman under 30 with Graves' hyperthyroidism.

This clonotype came up a few times. V gene TRBV20-1 combines with J gene TRBJ2-7; a weak D match, TRBD2 (6 bases). Trimming removed 6 bases at V and 1 base at J, with 13 bases between. Germline lookup yields CDR1 DFQATT and CDR2 SNEGSKA (reference sequence). The CDR3 is 13 amino acids. The CDR3 region is CSAQEGLSYEQYF. The CDR3, as DNA: TGCAGTGCCCAGGAGGGTTTGTCCTACGAGCAGTACTTC.

The chain is built from TRBV6-2 or TRBV6-3 and TRBJ2-1, with D tentatively TRBD2 (6 bases). Per the germline V gene, CDR1 is MNHEY and CDR2 is SVGEGT. The V end lost 10 bases, the J end lost 7 bases, and 11 bases lay between the germline ends. This CDR3 contains 11 residues. CDR3 DNA: TGTGCCACCCGGGCGGGGAATGAGCAGTTCTTC. Encoded protein: CATRAGNEQFF.

In its sample, this clonotype was seen many times. This rearrangement joins TRBV7-9 to TRBJ2-7, with a tentative D call TRBD2 (6 bases). Deletions cut 5 bases from V and 9 bases from J, with 17 bases between. The CDR3 length is 13 residues. Germline V gene sequence: CDR1 SEHNR, CDR2 FQNEAQ (reference sequence). CDR3 coding DNA: TGTGCCAGCAGCGCTTGGGAGGCTGGAGGGCAGTACTTC. It codes for CASSAWEAGGQYF.

This clonotype has a handful of counts. The CDR3 DNA follows: TGTGCCAGCAGTTTGGCCAGCGGGAGAAAAAATACGCAGTATTTT. Its protein product is CASSLASGRKNTQYF. J is TRBJ2-3 and V is TRBV12-3 or TRBV12-4, with 8 positions matching TRBD2. The CDR3 has 15 residues. V was clipped by 3 bases and J by 7 bases; unmatched bases: 9.